Listed here are 25 T cell receptor beta chains from one sample, sequenced in a study of cytomegalovirus exposure and HLA in healthy donors (dated by TCRdb to 2017 to 2019). The protocol used for the library was the immunoSEQ multiplex PCR assay. For the multiplex PCR, a mixture combining 60 forward primers for TCR Vbeta segments and 13 reverse primers for TCR Jbeta segments was used. TCRdb obtained this table from immuneACCESS and retained in-frame rearrangements with V and J assigned. These tables miss some clones; where compared with another copy, unresolved V genes account for less than half of the shortfall, and the remainder is unexplained. Within this sample are over 200,000 clones, with more than 60% of them counted one time only. The leading ten clones occupy 2.5% to 3% of the sample. Sequencing was done on a sample of PBMCs. These receptors all come from a woman aged 60-75 years in good health and CMV-seropositive.

The rearrangement links TRBV5-4 to TRBJ2-1; 10 nucleotides align to TRBD2. The CDR3 runs 17 residues. The germline CDR1 and CDR2 sequences are SGHNT and YYREEE (reference sequence). J gave up 5 bases and V 4 bases, and 12 bases lay outside the gene matches. CDR3 nucleotide sequence: TGTGCCAGCAGCACCCCAACTAGGCTAGCGGGGGACAATGAGCAGTTCTTC. This sequence encodes CASSTPTRLAGDNEQFF. Drawing the rest from reference TRBV5-4 and TRBJ2-1, the complete variable domain is ETGVTQSPTHLIKTRGQQVTLRCSSQSGHNTVSWYQQALGQGPQFIFQYYREEENGRGNFPPRFSGLQFPNYSSELNVNALELDDSALYLCASSTPTRLAGDNEQFFGPGTRLTVL.

This chain uses TRBV7-8 with TRBJ2-1; unclear D gene. Looked up from germline, CDR1 is SGHVS and CDR2 is FQNEAQ. Trimming took off 5 bases at V and 0 bases at J, with 11 bases between the two ends. CDR3 length: 15 amino acids. CDR3 residues: CASSPVRNSYNEQFF. CDR3 DNA: TGTGCCAGCAGCCCAGTGAGGAACTCCTACAATGAGCAGTTCTTC.

The rearrangement links TRBV7-3 to TRBJ1-4; D remains ambiguous. With 5 bases removed from V and 8 bases from J, the gap between germline ends came to 12 bases. Germline loops: CDR1 SGHTA, CDR2 FQGTGA. This CDR3 spans 13 amino acids. The CDR3 DNA is TGTGCCAGCAGCCCATCGAAGACAGAAAAACTGTTTTTT. Translating it yields CASSPSKTEKLFF.

The rearrangement links TRBV9 to TRBJ2-7; the D gene is possibly TRBD1 (5 bases). Germline values: CDR1 SGDLS, CDR2 YYNGEE. V was cut by 0 bases and J by 1 base, with 11 bases left in between. This CDR3 region has 15 residues. The CDR3: CASSVGQGLSYEQYF. DNA for the CDR3: TGTGCCAGCAGCGTAGGGCAGGGATTGTCCTACGAGCAGTACTTC.

The rearrangement uses TRBV19 and TRBJ1-1, with D possibly being TRBD1 (5 bases). CDR1 and CDR2 from the germline V gene are LNHDA and SQIVND (reference sequence). V was cut by 7 bases and J by 1 base, with 10 bases left in between. The CDR3 contains 13 residues. DNA of the CDR3: TGTGCCAGTAAAAGGACACAGAACACTGAAGCTTTCTTT. It yields the protein CASKRTQNTEAFF.

This clone was detected only a few times. The V call is TRBV5-6, the J call TRBJ1-1, with TRBD1 identical over 8 bases. The CDR3 consists of 13 residues. Germline CDR1 reads SGHDT; CDR2 reads YYEEEE. The ends lost 4 bases at V and 10 bases at J; junction bases unmatched: 9. The CDR3 bases are TGTGCCAGCAGCCCGGACAGGGCCCCTGTAGCTTTCTTT. Its protein product is CASSPDRAPVAFF.

This chain connects TRBV5-1 to TRBJ2-2; D unclear. Trimming pared 2 bases from V and 4 bases from J, leaving 6 bases between. Germline lookup yields CDR1 SGHRS and CDR2 YFSETQ. The CDR3 runs 13 residues. CDR3 coding DNA: TGCGCCAGCAGCTTCGCAGGCACCGGGGAGCTGTTTTTT. Amino acid sequence: CASSFAGTGELFF. Variable domain in full (rest from reference TRBV5-1 and TRBJ2-2): KAGVTQTPRYLIKTRGQQVTLSCSPISGHRSVSWYQQTPGQGLQFLFEYFSETQRNKGNFPGRFSGRQFSNSRSEMNVSTLELGDSALYLCASSFAGTGELFFGEGSRLTVL.

The chain is built from TRBV6-5 and TRBJ2-7, with 8 bases fitting TRBD1. V was clipped by 0 bases and J by 0 bases; unmatched bases: 1. Germline assignment: CDR1 MNHEY and CDR2 SVGAGI. The CDR3 is 15 residues long. The CDR3 DNA sequence: TGTGCCAGCAGTTACTCCGACAGGGGCTCCTACGAGCAGTACTTC. Its translation: CASSYSDRGSYEQYF.

The chain couples TRBV29-1 to TRBJ1-1; tentative D call: TRBD1 (6 bases). This CDR3 has 13 amino acids. V was trimmed by 7 bases and J by 5 bases, leaving 17 bases between them. Germline V gene lookup returns CDR1 SQVTM and CDR2 ANQGSEA. CDR3 nucleotides: TGCAGCGCCCAATTAGGGGGAGATACTGAAGCTTTCTTT. It yields the protein CSAQLGGDTEAFF.

In this sample, this clone turned up a few times. V is TRBV5-8 and J is TRBJ2-7; 10 bases agree with TRBD1. Germline V gene sequence: CDR1 SGHTS, CDR2 YDEGEE. Trimming took 4 bases from V and 1 from J; bases not matched to a gene: 2. The CDR3 sequence is 14 residues long. CDR3 sequence reads: CASSPGQGSYEQYF. DNA for the CDR3: TGTGCCAGCAGCCCGGGACAGGGGTCCTACGAGCAGTACTTC. Full variable domain (missing parts from reference TRBV5-8 and TRBJ2-7): EAGVTQSPTHLIKTRGQQATLRCSPISGHTSVYWYQQALGLGLQFLLWYDEGEERNRGNFPPRFSGRQFPNYSSELNVNALELEDSALYLCASSPGQGSYEQYFGPGTRLTVT.

The V gene is TRBV11-1, the J gene TRBJ1-1; a possible D gene is TRBD1 (6 bases). Germline V gene lookup returns CDR1 SGHAT and CDR2 FQDESV (reference sequence). Trimming removed 2 bases at V and 3 bases at J, with 13 bases between. The CDR3 totals 15 residues. CDR3 DNA sequence: TGTGCCAGCAGCTTAAATACAGGGCCGTACACTGAAGCTTTCTTT. It codes for CASSLNTGPYTEAFF.

This clone was detected once. The chain has TRBV9 and TRBJ1-1, with D perhaps matching TRBD1 (6 bases). The CDR3 consists of 14 residues. The V end was cut by 5 bases, the J end by 4 bases, with 15 bases between. The germline CDR1 and CDR2 sequences are SGDLS and YYNGEE. The CDR3 reads CASRPQGVSTEAFF. The CDR3 nucleotides read TGTGCCAGCAGACCACAGGGTGTTTCCACTGAAGCTTTCTTT.

The CDR3 sequence: CASIRGGGHDTQYF. The CDR3 DNA follows: TGTGCCAGCATTCGGGGGGGCGGTCATGATACGCAGTATTTT. The chain employs TRBV7-2 and TRBJ2-3; 8 bases match TRBD2. Germline assignment: CDR1 SGHTA and CDR2 FQGNSA. J gave up 6 bases and V 7 bases, and 9 bases lay outside the gene matches. The CDR3 loop spans 14 amino acids.

The CDR3 sequence is CASSPRDRAGGYTF. The CDR3 region has the DNA TGTGCCAGCAGTCCCCGGGACAGGGCCGGTGGCTACACCTTC. This chain connects TRBV27 to TRBJ1-2, with 9 bases lining up with TRBD1. The CDR3 is made up of 14 amino acids. V trimming: 5 bases; J trimming: 7 bases; junction bases outside the gene matches: 8. In germline, CDR1 is MNHEY, CDR2 SMNVEV (reference sequence).

About this clone: Sequence at one end of the junction differs from germline and may be a read error. The chain links TRBV4-1 to TRBJ2-7; 8 nucleotides line up with TRBD1. The CDR3 has 16 amino acids. Germline CDR1 MGHRA, CDR2 YSYEKL. CDR3 residues: CASSQEWQGANYEQYF. The CDR3 DNA is TGTGCCAGCAGCCAAGAATGGCAGGGGGCGAATTACGAGCAGTACTTC.

Note on this clone: The same CDR3 can be traced to other DNA sequences in this sample. The chain carries TRBV5-1 and TRBJ1-2, with TRBD1 identical over 11 bases. The CDR3 sequence is 14 residues long. Germline V gene data show CDR1 as SGHRS and CDR2 as YFSETQ. J was trimmed by 5 bases and V by 4 bases; bases with no gene match: 4. CDR3 sequence reads: CASSPGTGGYGYTF. The CDR3 nucleotides are TGCGCCAGCAGCCCCGGGACAGGGGGGTATGGCTACACCTTC.

The gene calls are TRBV15 and TRBJ2-1; 10 nucleotides line up with TRBD2. Trimming at V came to 7 bases and at J to 3 bases, leaving 6 bases not matched to a gene. CDR3 length equals 15 residues. The V gene's germline CDR1 is LNHNV and CDR2 YYDKDF (reference sequence). The CDR3 nucleotides are TGTGCCACCACCCTTAGGACTAGCGGCTACAATGAGCAGTTCTTC. This gives the protein CATTLRTSGYNEQFF.

This clone appeared a few times. This chain uses TRBV7-9 with TRBJ2-5; D gene uncertain. Germline V gene sequence: CDR1 SEHNR, CDR2 FQNEAQ (reference sequence). V was pared by 5 bases and J by 5 bases, with 24 bases between. The CDR3 loop spans 17 amino acids. CDR3: CASSPTLRRRDGETQYF. CDR3 DNA sequence: TGTGCCAGCAGCCCCACCCTCCGACGGAGAGATGGGGAGACCCAGTACTTC.

This clone has only a few counts. V gene TRBV10-3 combines with J gene TRBJ2-7; 11 positions agree with TRBD1. The CDR3 loop spans 16 amino acids. CDR1 and CDR2 from the germline V gene are ENHRY and SYGVKD. V gave up 2 bases and J gave up 7 bases; unmatched junction bases: 10. In DNA, the CDR3 is TGTGCCATCAGTGAGACACTTGGACAGGGGGCTTGGGAGCAGTACTTC. Protein sequence: CAISETLGQGAWEQYF.

V is TRBV4-1 and J is TRBJ2-1; 7 bases align to TRBD1. The J segment lost 8 bases and the V segment lost 4 bases, leaving 8 bases of the junction unmatched. CDR1 is MGHRA and CDR2 is YSYEKL in the germline V gene. CDR3 size: 14 residues. The DNA of the CDR3 is TGCGCCAGCAGCCCGCAACAGGGGTTGGATGAGCAGTTCTTC. Protein: CASSPQQGLDEQFF.

In this sample, this clone turned up a few times. The chain has TRBV27 and TRBJ1-1; 7 bases match TRBD1. CDR3 length: 16 residues. Germline V gene lookup returns CDR1 MNHEY and CDR2 SMNVEV (reference sequence). The J segment lost 0 bases and the V segment lost 6 bases, leaving 10 bases of the junction unmatched. CDR3 amino acids: CASRTGQGMMNTEAFF. Written as DNA, the CDR3 is TGTGCCAGCAGGACAGGGCAAGGCATGATGAACACTGAAGCTTTCTTT.

The chain couples TRBV7-9 to TRBJ1-4; D remains ambiguous. Germline V gives CDR1 SEHNR, CDR2 FQNEAQ (reference sequence). The CDR3 is made up of 15 amino acids. V shed 1 base and J shed 4 bases, with 10 bases lying between them. For the CDR3, the DNA is TGTGCCAGCAGCTTAGAGGCAGAGGGTAATGAAAAACTGTTTTTT. The encoded protein is CASSLEAEGNEKLFF. Full variable domain (outside the CDR3, taken from reference TRBV7-9 and TRBJ1-4): DTGVSQNPRHKITKRGQNVTFRCDPISEHNRLYWYRQTLGQGPEFLTYFQNEAQLEKSRLLSDRFSAERPKGSFSTLEIQRTEQGDSAMYLCASSLEAEGNEKLFFGSGTQLSVL.

This chain uses TRBV29-1 with TRBJ2-1; TRBD1 agrees at 12 bases. The ends lost 7 bases at V and 6 bases at J; junction bases unmatched: 10. The CDR3 runs to 15 residues. Germline CDR1 and CDR2: SQVTM and ANQGSEA. The CDR3 region has the DNA TGCAGCGCCCGTGAAGGGACAGGGGGCATCAATGAGCAGTTCTTC. Translation: CSAREGTGGINEQFF.

The V gene is TRBV6-1, the J gene TRBJ1-1; 9 bases match TRBD1. Germline lookup yields CDR1 MNHNS and CDR2 SASEGT. The CDR3 is made up of 15 amino acids. The V segment lost 0 bases and the J segment 2 bases; nucleotides outside the gene matches: 1. The CDR3 sequence: CASSEAGQGNTEAFF. The DNA for the CDR3 is TGTGCCAGCAGTGAAGCGGGACAGGGCAACACTGAAGCTTTCTTT.

The V call is TRBV6-1, the J call TRBJ2-7; 8 bases are shared with TRBD1. J gave up 4 bases and V 4 bases, and 12 bases lay outside the gene matches. Germline V gives CDR1 MNHNS, CDR2 SASEGT. The CDR3 loop spans 16 amino acids. The CDR3 loop is CASSVLVTGEEYEQYF. In DNA, the CDR3 is TGTGCCAGCAGTGTCCTCGTGACAGGGGAGGAGTACGAGCAGTACTTC.